The present T cell receptor (beta chain) was sequenced within a study of T cells in Graves' hyperthyroidism and ophthalmopathy. Germline-derived CDR1 and CDR2 are SGDLS and YYNGEE. The CDR3 is 13 residues long. With 0 bases removed from V and 10 bases from J, the gap between germline ends came to 8 bases. The study's findings and limits: Patients with ophthalmopathy were separated from those with stable hyperthyroidism by a 13 V-J model.

Note on this clonotype: The antigen is not known.

RNA transcripts were the template for amplifying TCR beta CDR3 regions. Carried out on the TCR CDR3, a first-round RT-PCR used the HTBI primer set. MiXCR, run by TCRdb on the multiplex PCR reads, gives a single entry per CDR3 protein. The table records 500,000 to 650,000 distinct CDR3 sequences, roughly 45% of them present only once. The sequencing input was peripheral blood or thyroid tissue (not recorded which). This receptor was taken from an adult woman with Graves' disease, either hyperthyroidism or ophthalmopathy (not recorded which). The chain couples TRBV9 to TRBJ1-6; D is ambiguous. The CDR3 bases are TGTGCCAGCAGCGTAGTGGGGAACTCACCCCTCCACTTT. Its translation: CASSVVGNSPLHF.